This TCR beta chain comes out of a study of blood T cell repertoires in COVID-19. TCRdb's table, derived via immunoSEQ multiplex PCR, lists solely in-frame clones and lacks some. This table has about 140,000 clones, less than 80% appearing once. Sample: peripheral blood. The receptor's source is a man aged 55 to 70 with acute or convalescent COVID-19.

The CDR3 region has the DNA TGTGCCAGCAGCCTTAACAGGGGTTTGGAAAAGACTGAAGCTTTCTTT. This sequence encodes CASSLNRGLEKTEAFF. The chain couples TRBV11-2 to TRBJ1-1; 7 bases agree with TRBD1. The trim removed 5 bases at V and 5 bases at J, leaving 14 bases unmatched. Germline V gives CDR1 SGHAT, CDR2 FQNNGV. The CDR3 contains 16 residues.